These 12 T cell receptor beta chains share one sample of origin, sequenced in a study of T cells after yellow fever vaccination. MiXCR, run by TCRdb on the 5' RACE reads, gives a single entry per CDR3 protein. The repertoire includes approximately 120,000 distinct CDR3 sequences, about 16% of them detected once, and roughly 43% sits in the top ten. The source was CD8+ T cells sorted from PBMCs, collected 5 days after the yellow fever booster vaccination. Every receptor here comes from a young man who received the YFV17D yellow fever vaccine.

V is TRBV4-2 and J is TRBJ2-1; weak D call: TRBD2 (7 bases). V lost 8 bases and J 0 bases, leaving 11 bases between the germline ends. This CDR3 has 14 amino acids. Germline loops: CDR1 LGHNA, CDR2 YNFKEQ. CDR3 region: CASDRGASYNEQFF. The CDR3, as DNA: TGTGCCAGCGACCGGGGGGCCTCCTACAATGAGCAGTTCTTC.

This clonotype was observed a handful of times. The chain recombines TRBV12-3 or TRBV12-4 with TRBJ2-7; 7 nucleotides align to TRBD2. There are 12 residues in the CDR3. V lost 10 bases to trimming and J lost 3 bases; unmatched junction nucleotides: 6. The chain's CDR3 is CATGGGLYEQYF. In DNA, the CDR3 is TGTGCCACCGGCGGGGGACTCTACGAGCAGTACTTC.

CDR3 sequence (DNA): TGTGCCAGCACCCCGGTCGGGATCTACGAGCAGTACTTC. Translation: CASTPVGIYEQYF. The rearrangement links TRBV12-3 or TRBV12-4 to TRBJ2-7; TRBD2 is a possible D gene (5 bases). This CDR3 spans 13 amino acids. V lost 7 bases and J lost 3, with 13 bases in between.

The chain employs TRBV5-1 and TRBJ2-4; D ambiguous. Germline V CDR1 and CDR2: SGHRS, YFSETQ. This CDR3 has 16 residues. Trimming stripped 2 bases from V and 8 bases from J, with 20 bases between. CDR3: CASSFVPGSKPDIQYF. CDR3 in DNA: TGCGCCAGCAGCTTTGTACCGGGTTCCAAACCGGACATTCAGTACTTC.

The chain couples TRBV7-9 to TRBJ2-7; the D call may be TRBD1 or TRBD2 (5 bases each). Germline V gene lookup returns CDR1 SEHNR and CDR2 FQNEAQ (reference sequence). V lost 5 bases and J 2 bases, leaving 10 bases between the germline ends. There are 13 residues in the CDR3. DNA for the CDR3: TGTGCCAGCAGCCCCCGGGACGCCTACGAGCAGTACGTC. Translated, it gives CASSPRDAYEQYV.

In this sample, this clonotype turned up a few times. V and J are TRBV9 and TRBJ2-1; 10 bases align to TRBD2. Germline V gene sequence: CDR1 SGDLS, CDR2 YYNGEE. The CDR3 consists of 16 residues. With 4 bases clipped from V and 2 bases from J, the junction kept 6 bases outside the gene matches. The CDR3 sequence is CASSSQAGGPYNEQFF. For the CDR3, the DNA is TGTGCCAGCAGCTCCCAAGCGGGGGGGCCCTACAATGAGCAGTTCTTC. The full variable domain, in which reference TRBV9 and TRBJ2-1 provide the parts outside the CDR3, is DSGVTQTPKHLITATGQRVTLRCSPRSGDLSVYWYQQSLDQGLQFLIQYYNGEERAKGNILERFSAQQFPDLHSELNLSSLELGDSALYFCASSSQAGGPYNEQFFGPGTRLTVL.

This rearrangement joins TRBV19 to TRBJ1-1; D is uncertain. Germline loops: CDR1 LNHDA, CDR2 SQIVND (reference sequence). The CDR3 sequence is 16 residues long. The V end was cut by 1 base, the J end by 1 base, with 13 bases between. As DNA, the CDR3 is TGTGCCAGTAGTATAGGCCCCGGCGGATGGAACACTGAAGCTTTCTTT. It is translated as CASSIGPGGWNTEAFF.

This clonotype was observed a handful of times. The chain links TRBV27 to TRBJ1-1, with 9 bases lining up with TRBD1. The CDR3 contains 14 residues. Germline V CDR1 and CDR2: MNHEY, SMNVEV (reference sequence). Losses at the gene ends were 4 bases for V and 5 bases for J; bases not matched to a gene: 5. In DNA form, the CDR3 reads TGTGCCAGCAGTTGGACAGGGGAAGGAACTGAAGCTTTCTTT. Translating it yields CASSWTGEGTEAFF.

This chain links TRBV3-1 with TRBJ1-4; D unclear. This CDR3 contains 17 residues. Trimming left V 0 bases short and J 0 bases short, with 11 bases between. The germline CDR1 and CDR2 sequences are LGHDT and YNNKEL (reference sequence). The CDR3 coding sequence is TGTGCCAGCAGCCAAGAATGGGGAGTATCAACTAATGAAAAACTGTTTTTT. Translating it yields CASSQEWGVSTNEKLFF. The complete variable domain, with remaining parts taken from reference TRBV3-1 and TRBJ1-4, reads DTAVSQTPKYLVTQMGNDKSIKCEQNLGHDTMYWYKQDSKKFLKIMFSYNNKELIINETVPNRFSPKSPDKAHLNLHINSLELGDSAVYFCASSQEWGVSTNEKLFFGSGTQLSVL.

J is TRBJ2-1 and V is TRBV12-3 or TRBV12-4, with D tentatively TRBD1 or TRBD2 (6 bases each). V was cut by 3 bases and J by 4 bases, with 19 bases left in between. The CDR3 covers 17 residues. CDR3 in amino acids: CASSFGGGGFSYNEQFF. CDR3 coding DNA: TGTGCCAGCAGTTTTGGCGGAGGGGGATTTTCATACAATGAGCAGTTCTTC.

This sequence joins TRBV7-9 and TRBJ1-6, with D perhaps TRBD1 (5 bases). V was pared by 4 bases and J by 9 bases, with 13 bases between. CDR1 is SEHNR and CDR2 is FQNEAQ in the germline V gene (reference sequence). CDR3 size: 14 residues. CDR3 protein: CASSSTDSSSPLHF. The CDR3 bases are TGTGCCAGCAGCTCCACAGACAGCAGTTCACCCCTCCACTTT.

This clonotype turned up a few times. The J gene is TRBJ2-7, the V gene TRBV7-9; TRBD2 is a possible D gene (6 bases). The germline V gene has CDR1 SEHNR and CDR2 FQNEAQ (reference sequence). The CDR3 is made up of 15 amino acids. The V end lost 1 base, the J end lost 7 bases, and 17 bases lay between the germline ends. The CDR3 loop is CASSLVSYGGGEQYF. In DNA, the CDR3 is TGTGCCAGCAGCTTAGTAAGTTACGGGGGTGGTGAGCAGTACTTC.